The rows below give T cell receptor beta chains drawn from one sample of a study of ipilimumab plus nivolumab after autologous stem cell transplantation. Sequencing used immunoSEQ multiplex PCR; TCRdb keeps in-frame clones, though not all of them. The sample lists about 22,000 clones; approximately 73% were seen once. This material consisted of PBMCs, taken in a trial of ipilimumab plus nivolumab as post-transplant consolidation. The origin of the receptors is a male donor with diffuse large B-cell lymphoma. CDR3s include the opening cysteine and the closing phenylalanine or tryptophan. Each record gives: D gene, J gene, V gene, clone size, CDR3 DNA, CDR3 protein. D genes are given only for firm matches. Not all rows give a size; the values are once, few, many and, for expanded clones, a class.

TRBD1,TRBJ1-4,TRBV19,few,TGTGCCAGTAGTACTCGGACAGGGGGGAATGAAAAACTGTTTTTT,CASSTRTGGNEKLFF
NA,TRBJ2-6,TRBV5-5,NA,TGTGCCAGCAGCCTGTGGGCTGGGGCCAACGTCCTGACTTTC,CASSLWAGANVLTF
NA,TRBJ2-7,TRBV30,NA,TGTGCCTGGAGTGAGCCAGGGTTGGCCTACGAGCAGTACTTC,CAWSEPGLAYEQYF
TRBD2,TRBJ2-3,TRBV6-1,NA,TGTGCCAGCAGTGAGCCTAGCGGGCTCACAGATACGCAGTATTTT,CASSEPSGLTDTQYF
NA,TRBJ1-1,TRBV6-1,NA,TGTGCCAGCAGTAAATTCGACAGAATTGAAGCTTTCTTT,CASSKFDRIEAFF
NA,TRBJ2-2,TRBV7-6,NA,TGTGCCAGCAGCTCGATAGCGGCTCCCGGGGAGCTGTTTTTT,CASSSIAAPGELFF
NA,TRBJ2-2,TRBV4-2,NA,TGTGCCAGCAGCCTCTTCGGGATGACCGGGGAGCTGTTTTTT,CASSLFGMTGELFF
TRBD2,TRBJ2-7,TRBV7-8,NA,TGTGCCAGCAGCTATAGCGGGAGGGCCTACGTGGAGCAGTACTTC,CASSYSGRAYVEQYF
TRBD1,TRBJ2-7,TRBV19,NA,TGTGCCAGTAGGGGGACAGGGGTAGACGAGCAGTACTTC,CASRGTGVDEQYF
NA,TRBJ2-7,TRBV6-1,NA,TGTGCCACTACGACGGGGCGCGGCGAGCAGTACTTC,CATTTGRGEQYF
TRBD1,TRBJ2-1,TRBV9,NA,TGTGCCAGCAGCGTAGCCGGGACAGGGTTATTTGATGAGCAGTTCTTC,CASSVAGTGLFDEQFF
TRBD1,TRBJ2-7,TRBV5-1,once,TGCGCCAGCAGCGATGGACAGGGGCCCTACGAGCAGTACTTC,CASSDGQGPYEQYF
TRBD2,TRBJ2-1,TRBV6-4,NA,TGTGCCAGCGCGATTGAGCGGGAGCATGAGCAGTTCTTC,CASAIEREHEQFF
NA,TRBJ2-5,TRBV27,NA,TGTGCCAGCAGTGAAGAAGGGACGCAAGAGACCCAGTACTTC,CASSEEGTQETQYF